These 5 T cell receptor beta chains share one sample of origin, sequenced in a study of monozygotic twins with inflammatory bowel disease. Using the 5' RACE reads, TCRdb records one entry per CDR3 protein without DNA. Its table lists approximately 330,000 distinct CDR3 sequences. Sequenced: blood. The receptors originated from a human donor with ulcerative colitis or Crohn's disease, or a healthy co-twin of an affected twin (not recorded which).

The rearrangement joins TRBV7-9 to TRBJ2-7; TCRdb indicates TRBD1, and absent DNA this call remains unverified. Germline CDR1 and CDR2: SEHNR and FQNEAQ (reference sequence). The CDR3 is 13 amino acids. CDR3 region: CASSNQQGREQYF.

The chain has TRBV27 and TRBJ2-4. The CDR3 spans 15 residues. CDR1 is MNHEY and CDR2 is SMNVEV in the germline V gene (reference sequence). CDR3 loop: CASSLTGDSKNIQYF.

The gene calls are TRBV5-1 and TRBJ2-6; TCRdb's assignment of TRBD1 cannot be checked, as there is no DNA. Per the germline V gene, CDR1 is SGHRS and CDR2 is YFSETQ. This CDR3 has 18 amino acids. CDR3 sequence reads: CASSRRDRSASGANVLTF.

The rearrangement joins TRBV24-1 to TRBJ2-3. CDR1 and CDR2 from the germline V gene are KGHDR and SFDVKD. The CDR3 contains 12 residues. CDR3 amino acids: CATSDLLDTQYF.

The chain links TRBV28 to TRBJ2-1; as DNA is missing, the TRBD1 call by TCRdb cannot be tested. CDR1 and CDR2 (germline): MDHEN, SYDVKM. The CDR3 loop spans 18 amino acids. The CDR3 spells CASSFHSLRQGRENEQFF.